These 16 T cell receptor beta chains came from one sample sequenced in a study of identical twins. TCRdb independently ran MiXCR on the 5' RACE reads; one entry per CDR3 protein. This sample has about 530,000 distinct CDR3 sequences, with 20% to 25% found just once. These same data were also listed under a study on yellow fever vaccine responses in identical twins.

Material: CD4+ T cells sorted from blood. The receptors were sampled from a woman under 30 in good health.

This clonotype was seen a handful of times. The chain combines TRBV24-1 with TRBJ2-1; 9 bases map to TRBD2. The CDR3 contains 20 residues. V gave up 5 bases and J gave up 0 bases; unmatched junction bases: 16. Germline V lookup: CDR1 KGHDR, CDR2 SFDVKD. The CDR3 spells CATSGAGLAGASSSYNEQFF. The CDR3 DNA reads TGTGCCACCAGTGGTGCTGGGTTAGCGGGGGCCTCTAGCTCCTACAATGAGCAGTTCTTC.

This clonotype turned up a few times. The chain couples TRBV6-1 to TRBJ2-1; TRBD2 might be the D (5 bases). The length of the CDR3 is 15 residues. Germline V lookup: CDR1 MNHNS, CDR2 SASEGT. The germline V and J ends were trimmed by 9 bases and 0 bases, with 15 bases remaining between them. CDR3 in amino acids: CASQRSGGSYNEQFF. The CDR3 nucleotides read TGTGCCAGTCAACGGAGCGGAGGCTCCTACAATGAGCAGTTCTTC.

This clonotype was counted a few times. This chain joins TRBV5-5 and TRBJ2-1, with D hard to call. The V end lost 9 bases, the J end lost 3 bases, and 13 bases lay between the germline ends. The CDR3 is 13 residues long. Germline V lookup: CDR1 SGHKS, CDR2 YYEKEE (reference sequence). The CDR3 here is CATGGIGYNEQFF. The CDR3 DNA reads TGTGCCACCGGCGGTATAGGCTACAATGAGCAGTTCTTC.

The chain links TRBV5-1 to TRBJ2-2, with D tentatively TRBD1 (5 bases). Per the germline V gene, CDR1 is SGHRS and CDR2 is YFSETQ. This CDR3 is 15 amino acids long. Trimming left V 5 bases short and J 0 bases short, with 11 bases between. Written as DNA, the CDR3 is TGCGCCAGCAGACCCACAGGCCCGAACACCGGGGAGCTGTTTTTT. This sequence encodes CASRPTGPNTGELFF.

This chain joins TRBV5-1 and TRBJ2-5, with 9 positions matching TRBD1. The CDR3 is 15 residues long. The V gene end was trimmed by 2 bases and the J gene end by 5 bases; junction bases not matched to a gene: 7. Germline V gene sequence: CDR1 SGHRS, CDR2 YFSETQ. Here the CDR3 reads CASSFLDRGGETQYF. Here the CDR3 DNA reads TGCGCCAGCAGCTTCCTGGACAGGGGAGGCGAGACCCAGTACTTC.

This clonotype was counted only a few times. The chain uses TRBV6-1 and TRBJ1-1, with TRBD1 as a possible D gene (6 bases). Germline V gene sequence: CDR1 MNHNS, CDR2 SASEGT. Trimming pared 4 bases from V and 8 bases from J, leaving 14 bases between. CDR3 length: 13 residues. The CDR3 spells CASSVGHQSEAFF. CDR3 in DNA: TGTGCCAGCAGTGTGGGACATCAATCGGAAGCTTTCTTT.

The chain employs TRBV27 and TRBJ1-1, with D unclear. CDR1 is MNHEY, CDR2 SMNVEV, per germline (reference sequence). The CDR3 has 14 residues. The ends were cut back, 6 bases at V and 0 bases at J, with 11 bases in the middle. CDR3 amino acids: CASRLRNLNTEAFF. The CDR3 DNA is TGTGCCAGCAGACTCAGGAATCTGAACACTGAAGCTTTCTTT.

This clonotype was seen a few times. The chain employs TRBV5-1 and TRBJ2-5, with 8 nucleotides matching TRBD2. CDR1 and CDR2 (germline): SGHRS, YFSETQ. CDR3 size: 16 residues. V was clipped by 1 base and J by 5 bases; unmatched bases: 10. The CDR3 reads CASSLRLAGNYETQYF. The CDR3 coding sequence is TGCGCCAGCAGCTTGAGGTTAGCGGGGAATTATGAGACCCAGTACTTC.

This clonotype was counted between two and nine times. V and J are TRBV10-3 and TRBJ1-2, with a weak D call TRBD1 (6 bases). Trimming took off 4 bases at V and 7 bases at J, with 13 bases between the two ends. The V gene's germline CDR1 is ENHRY and CDR2 SYGVKD. The CDR3 runs to 13 residues. In nucleotides, the CDR3 is TGTGCCATCAGTGGCCTTGGGGGCAGTGGCTACACCTTC. It is translated as CAISGLGGSGYTF.

This clonotype was recorded a few times. The rearrangement uses TRBV5-1 and TRBJ2-1; 8 bases fit TRBD2. V dropped 4 bases and J dropped 9; count of bases not matched to a gene: 9. The CDR3 totals 14 residues. Per germline, CDR1 SGHRS and CDR2 YFSETQ. In DNA, the CDR3 is TGCGCCAGCAGCCCCGGACTAGCTCTAAGTGAGCAGTTCTTC. Translated, it gives CASSPGLALSEQFF.

J is TRBJ1-1 and V is TRBV11-2; no reliable D call. The V and J ends lost 2 bases and 2 bases respectively, with 9 bases between them. The CDR3 consists of 14 residues. Germline V gives CDR1 SGHAT, CDR2 FQNNGV. CDR3 in amino acids: CASSLLWVNTEAFF. In DNA, the CDR3 is TGTGCCAGCAGCTTATTATGGGTTAACACTGAAGCTTTCTTT.

The genes are TRBV5-1 and TRBJ2-5, with a possible D match to TRBD2 (5 bases). The CDR3 spans 15 residues. Germline V CDR1 and CDR2: SGHRS, YFSETQ. V lost 4 bases and J 2 bases, leaving 15 bases between the germline ends. Here the CDR3 DNA reads TGCGCCAGCAGCCGGAGGCCGGAGGATCAAGAGACCCAGTACTTC. It specifies CASSRRPEDQETQYF.

This clonotype was seen a handful of times. The rearrangement uses TRBV20-1 and TRBJ1-6; D may be TRBD1 (5 bases). Germline CDR1 reads DFQATT; CDR2 reads SNEGSKA (reference sequence). Trimming cost V 5 bases and J 9 bases, with 20 bases left between them. This CDR3 comprises 15 residues. CDR3 amino acids: CSAGPPGQRISPLHF. The CDR3 coding sequence is TGCAGTGCTGGACCACCAGGACAAAGGATTTCACCCCTCCACTTT.

V is TRBV2 and J is TRBJ1-2; no reliable D call. Germline CDR1 SNHLY, CDR2 FYNNEI. The CDR3 length is 12 residues. Trimming cost V 4 bases and J 7 bases, with 10 bases left between them. The CDR3, as DNA: TGTGCCAGCAGTGTGAGGGCAGCTGGCTACACCTTC. Its protein product is CASSVRAAGYTF.

The rearrangement joins TRBV18 to TRBJ2-1; 9 bases are shared with TRBD2. The CDR3 is 15 amino acids. Germline trimming cut 2 bases from V and 9 bases from J; bases unmatched to any gene: 8. The germline gives CDR1 KGHSH, CDR2 LQKENI. CDR3: CASSPATASGVEQFF. The CDR3 DNA follows: TGTGCCAGCTCACCAGCGACTGCTAGCGGGGTTGAGCAGTTCTTC. The whole variable domain, remainder taken from reference TRBV18 and TRBJ2-1, is NAGVMQNPRHLVRRRGQEARLRCSPMKGHSHVYWYRQLPEEGLKFMVYLQKENIIDESGMPKERFSAEFPKEGPSILRIQQVVRGDSAAYFCASSPATASGVEQFFGPGTRLTVL.

This clonotype was recorded a few times. The chain links TRBV7-9 to TRBJ1-2; D remains unclear. Trimming removed 4 bases at V and 5 bases at J, with 11 bases between. Germline lookup yields CDR1 SEHNR and CDR2 FQNEAQ (reference sequence). The length of the CDR3 is 13 residues. In nucleotides, the CDR3 is TGTGCCAGCAGCTATCTCGAGAAGTATGGCTACACCTTC. Its protein product is CASSYLEKYGYTF.